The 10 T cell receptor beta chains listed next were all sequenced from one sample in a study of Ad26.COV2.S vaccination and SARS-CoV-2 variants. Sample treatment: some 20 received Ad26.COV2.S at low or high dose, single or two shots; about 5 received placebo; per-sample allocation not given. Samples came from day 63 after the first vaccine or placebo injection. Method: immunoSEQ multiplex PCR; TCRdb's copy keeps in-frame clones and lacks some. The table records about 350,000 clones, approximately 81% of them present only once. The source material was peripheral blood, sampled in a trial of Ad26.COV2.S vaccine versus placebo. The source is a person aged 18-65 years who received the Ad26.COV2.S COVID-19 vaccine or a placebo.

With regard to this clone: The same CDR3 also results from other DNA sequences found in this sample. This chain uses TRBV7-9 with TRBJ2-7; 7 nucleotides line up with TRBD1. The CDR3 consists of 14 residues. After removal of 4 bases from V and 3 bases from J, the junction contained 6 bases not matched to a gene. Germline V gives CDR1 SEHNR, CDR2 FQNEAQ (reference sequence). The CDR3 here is CASSSPGQIYEQYF. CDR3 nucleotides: TGTGCCAGCAGCTCTCCGGGACAGATCTACGAGCAGTACTTC.

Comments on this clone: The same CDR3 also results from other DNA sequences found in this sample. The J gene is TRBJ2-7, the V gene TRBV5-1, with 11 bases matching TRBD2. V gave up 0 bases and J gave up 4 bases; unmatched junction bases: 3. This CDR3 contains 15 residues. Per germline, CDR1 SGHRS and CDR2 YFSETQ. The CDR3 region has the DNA TGCGCCAGCAGCTTGGGACTAGCGGGAAGGTACGAGCAGTACTTC. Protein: CASSLGLAGRYEQYF.

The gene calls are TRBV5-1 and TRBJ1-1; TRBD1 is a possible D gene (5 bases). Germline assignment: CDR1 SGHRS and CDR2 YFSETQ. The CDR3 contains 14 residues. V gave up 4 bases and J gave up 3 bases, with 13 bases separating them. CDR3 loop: CASSADRRDTEAFF. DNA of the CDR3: TGCGCCAGCAGCGCTGACAGACGCGACACTGAAGCTTTCTTT.

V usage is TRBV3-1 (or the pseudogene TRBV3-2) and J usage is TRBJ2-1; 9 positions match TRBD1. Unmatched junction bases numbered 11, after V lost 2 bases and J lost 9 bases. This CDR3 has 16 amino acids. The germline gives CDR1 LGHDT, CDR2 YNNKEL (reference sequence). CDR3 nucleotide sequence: TGTGCCAGCAGCCAAAGAGTGGGGACAGGGAATCTTGAGCAGTTCTTC. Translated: CASSQRVGTGNLEQFF.

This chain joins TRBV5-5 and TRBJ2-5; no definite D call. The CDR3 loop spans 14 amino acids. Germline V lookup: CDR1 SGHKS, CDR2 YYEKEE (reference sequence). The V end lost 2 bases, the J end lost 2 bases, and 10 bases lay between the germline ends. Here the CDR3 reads CASSFLWEQETQYF. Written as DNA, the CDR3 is TGTGCCAGCAGCTTCCTCTGGGAACAAGAGACCCAGTACTTC.

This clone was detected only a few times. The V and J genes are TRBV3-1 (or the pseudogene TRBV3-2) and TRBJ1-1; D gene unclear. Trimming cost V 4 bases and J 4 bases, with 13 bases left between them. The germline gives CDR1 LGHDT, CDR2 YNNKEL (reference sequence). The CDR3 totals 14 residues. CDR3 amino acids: CASSLGPQATEAFF. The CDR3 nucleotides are TGTGCCAGCAGCCTAGGACCCCAGGCCACTGAAGCTTTCTTT.

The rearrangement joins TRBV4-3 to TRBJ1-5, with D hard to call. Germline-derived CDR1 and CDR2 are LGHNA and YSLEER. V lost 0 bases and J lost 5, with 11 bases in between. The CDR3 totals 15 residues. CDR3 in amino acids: CASSQDLRRHQPQHF. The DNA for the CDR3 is TGCGCCAGCAGCCAAGATCTGCGCAGGCATCAGCCCCAGCATTTT.

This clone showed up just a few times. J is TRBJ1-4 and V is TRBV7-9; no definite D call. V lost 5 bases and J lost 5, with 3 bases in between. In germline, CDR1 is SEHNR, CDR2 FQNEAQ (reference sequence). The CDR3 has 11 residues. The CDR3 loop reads CASSANEKLFF. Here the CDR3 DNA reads TGTGCCAGCAGCGCGAATGAAAAACTGTTTTTT.

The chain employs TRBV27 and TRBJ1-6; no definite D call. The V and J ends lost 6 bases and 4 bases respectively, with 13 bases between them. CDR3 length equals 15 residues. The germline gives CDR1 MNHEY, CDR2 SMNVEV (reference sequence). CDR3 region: CASRRSSPYNSPLHF. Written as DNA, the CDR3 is TGTGCCAGCAGAAGGAGTAGTCCGTATAATTCACCCCTCCACTTT.

The CDR3 nucleotides read TGCGCCAGCAGCTTGGGGCCACGATCTCCCTACGAGCAGTACTTC. It is translated as CASSLGPRSPYEQYF. The chain carries TRBV5-1 and TRBJ2-7; no firm D call. The CDR3 totals 15 residues. Germline V lookup: CDR1 SGHRS, CDR2 YFSETQ. V lost 0 bases, J lost 2 bases, and 12 bases lay in between.